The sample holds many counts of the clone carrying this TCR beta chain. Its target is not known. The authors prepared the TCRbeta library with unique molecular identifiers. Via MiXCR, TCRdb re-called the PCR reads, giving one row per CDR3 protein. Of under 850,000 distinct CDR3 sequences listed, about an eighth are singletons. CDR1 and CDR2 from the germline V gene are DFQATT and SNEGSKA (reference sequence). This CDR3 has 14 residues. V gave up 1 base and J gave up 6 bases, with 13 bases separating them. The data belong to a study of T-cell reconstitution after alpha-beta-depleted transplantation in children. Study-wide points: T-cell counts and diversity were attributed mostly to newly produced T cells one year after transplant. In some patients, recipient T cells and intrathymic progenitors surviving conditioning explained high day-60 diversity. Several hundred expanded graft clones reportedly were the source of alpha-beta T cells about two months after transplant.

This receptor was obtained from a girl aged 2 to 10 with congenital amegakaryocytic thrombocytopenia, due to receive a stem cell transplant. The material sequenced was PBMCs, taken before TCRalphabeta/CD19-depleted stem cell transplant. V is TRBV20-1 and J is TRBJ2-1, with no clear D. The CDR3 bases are TGCAGTGCTAGAGGCGGCAGTTCAGGCAATGAGCAGTTCTTC. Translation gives CSARGGSSGNEQFF.